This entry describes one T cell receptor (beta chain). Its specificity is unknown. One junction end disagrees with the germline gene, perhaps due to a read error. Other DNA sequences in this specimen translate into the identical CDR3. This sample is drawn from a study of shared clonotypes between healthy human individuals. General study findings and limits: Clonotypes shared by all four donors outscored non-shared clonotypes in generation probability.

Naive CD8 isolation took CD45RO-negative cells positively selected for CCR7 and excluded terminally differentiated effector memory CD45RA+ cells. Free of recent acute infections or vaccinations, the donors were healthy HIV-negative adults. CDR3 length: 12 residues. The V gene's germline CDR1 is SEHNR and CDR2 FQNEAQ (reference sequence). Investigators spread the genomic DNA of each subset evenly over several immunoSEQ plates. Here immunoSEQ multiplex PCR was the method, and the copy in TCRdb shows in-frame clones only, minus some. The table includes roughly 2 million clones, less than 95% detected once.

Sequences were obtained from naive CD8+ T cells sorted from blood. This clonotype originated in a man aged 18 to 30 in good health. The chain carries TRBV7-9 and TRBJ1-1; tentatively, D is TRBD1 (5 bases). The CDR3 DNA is TGTGCCAGCAGTTTAGGGGTCACTGAAGCTTTCTTT. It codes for CASSLGVTEAFF.